This T cell receptor (beta chain) was identified during a study of blood T cell repertoires in COVID-19. Clones were sequenced by immunoSEQ multiplex PCR, and TCRdb holds only the in-frame ones, with some missing. The sample holds more than 150,000 clones; roughly 84% are singletons and the top ten take roughly 7%. This CDR3 is 14 amino acids long. The V segment lost 6 bases and the J segment 13 bases; nucleotides outside the gene matches: 12. Germline CDR1 reads SGHAT; CDR2 reads FQNNGV. This sequence originates from a woman in her 50s who had recovered from COVID-19. Source material: PBMCs or T cells enriched from blood (not recorded which). This chain joins TRBV11-2 and TRBJ1-6, with TRBD1 matching 7 bases. This CDR3 reads CASSRQGAIEPLHF. The DNA for the CDR3 is TGTGCCAGCAGTCGACAGGGTGCTATTGAGCCCCTCCACTTT.